This entry is about one TCR beta chain. The entry originates in a study of shared clonotypes between healthy human individuals. TCRdb's copy holds only in-frame clones and misses some; the assay was immunoSEQ multiplex PCR. The sample holds over 2 million clones, 80% to 95% seen once. This TCR was recovered from a man between 18 and 35 years old in good health. Some clones in this sample may be carry-over from other donors' samples. Sequencing used naive CD4+ T cells from PBMCs. Described subset: CD45RA+ positively selected.

The CDR3 DNA follows: TGTGCCAGCAGCTCGGAAATATCCTCCTACGAGCAGTACTTC. Protein product: CASSSEISSYEQYF. This chain uses TRBV5-4 with TRBJ2-7; D remains ambiguous. There are 14 residues in the CDR3. Trimming stripped 3 bases from V and 0 bases from J, with 10 bases between. Per germline, CDR1 SGHNT and CDR2 YYREEE (reference sequence).